Following are 2 T cell receptor beta chains from one sample sequenced in a study of blood T cell repertoires in COVID-19. Sequenced by immunoSEQ multiplex PCR; TCRdb stores in-frame clones only, minus some. Seen here are a few hundred thousand clones, more than 85% observed once, and the top ten hold roughly 8.3%. The sample comprised PBMCs or T cells enriched from blood (not recorded which). The receptors originated from a man in his forties who had recovered from COVID-19.

The CDR3 loop is CSVVGAEETQYF. The DNA of the CDR3 is TGCAGCGTTGTGGGGGCCGAGGAGACCCAGTACTTC. The chain has TRBV29-1 and TRBJ2-5; D is perhaps TRBD1 (6 bases). Germline V gene lookup returns CDR1 SQVTM and CDR2 ANQGSEA. The CDR3 covers 12 residues. Trimming took off 4 bases at V and 5 bases at J, with 11 bases between the two ends.

The gene calls are TRBV5-1 and TRBJ2-1; a possible D gene is TRBD2 (5 bases). Trimming cost V 6 bases and J 14 bases, with 15 bases left between them. The CDR3 length is 11 residues. The germline CDR1 and CDR2 sequences are SGHRS and YFSETQ. The CDR3 nucleotides read TGCGCCAGCACCGGAGATATGAGGGAGTTCTTC. Translated, it gives CASTGDMREFF.